The 20 T cell receptor beta chains presented below share a single source sample, sequenced in a study of T cell responses to AZD1222 COVID-19 vaccine. Libraries were prepared by immunoSEQ multiplex PCR; TCRdb keeps only in-frame clonotypes and omits some of them. The sample has under 110,000 clones, around 91% seen once. Sequenced here: peripheral blood, sampled 28 days after the second AZD1222 dose. These receptor sequences come from an adult who received the AZD1222 COVID-19 vaccine.

The chain links TRBV2 to TRBJ1-4; the match to TRBD1 covers 8 bases. CDR1 and CDR2 (germline): SNHLY, FYNNEI. This CDR3 is built from 15 residues. V lost 4 bases, J lost 7 bases, and 8 bases stayed unmatched. CDR3 nucleotide sequence: TGTGCCAGCAGTGGGACAGGGATGATGTTTGAAAAACTGTTTTTT. Translation: CASSGTGMMFEKLFF.

This chain links TRBV7-3 with TRBJ2-5; 8 positions match TRBD2. V was pared by 5 bases and J by 1 base, with 6 bases of the junction left unmatched. Per germline, CDR1 SGHTA and CDR2 FQGTGA. This CDR3 is built from 15 residues. The CDR3 nucleotides read TGTGCCAGCAGCCCCACTAGCGGAGTCCAAGAGACCCAGTACTTC. It encodes CASSPTSGVQETQYF.

This chain connects TRBV18 to TRBJ2-5; D remains ambiguous. The V and J ends lost 3 bases and 3 bases respectively, with 5 bases between them. CDR3 length: 12 residues. Germline lookup yields CDR1 KGHSH and CDR2 LQKENI. CDR3 bases: TGTGCCAGCTCACCTATAGAAGAGACCCAGTACTTC. Amino acids: CASSPIEETQYF.

The rearrangement uses TRBV19 and TRBJ2-7, with a tentative D call TRBD1 (5 bases). V was clipped by 3 bases and J by 5 bases, with 11 bases between them. CDR1 is LNHDA and CDR2 is SQIVND in the germline V gene (reference sequence). The length of the CDR3 is 13 residues. The DNA for the CDR3 is TGTGCCAGTAGTATCGCAGGGATAAACGAGCAGTACTTC. Translated, it gives CASSIAGINEQYF.

This rearrangement joins TRBV6-4 to TRBJ2-1; 7 bases align to TRBD2. This CDR3 has 12 residues. V trimming: 0 bases; J trimming: 12 bases; junction bases outside the gene matches: 2. CDR1 and CDR2 (germline): MRHNA, SNTAGT. DNA of the CDR3: TGTGCCAGCAGTGACTCCTGGGGGGGGCAGTTCTTC. Translating gives CASSDSWGGQFF.

The chain recombines TRBV5-1 with TRBJ2-2, with 11 nucleotides matching TRBD1. There are 15 residues in the CDR3. With 3 bases clipped from V and 6 bases from J, the junction kept 4 bases outside the gene matches. CDR1 is SGHRS, CDR2 YFSETQ, per germline. The chain's CDR3 is CASSSGTGGSGELFF. The CDR3 nucleotides are TGCGCCAGCAGCTCCGGGACAGGGGGATCCGGGGAGCTGTTTTTT.

This chain connects TRBV29-1 to TRBJ1-2; D gene unclear. This CDR3 is 13 amino acids long. Germline V gives CDR1 SQVTM, CDR2 ANQGSEA. The V and J ends lost 5 bases and 2 bases respectively, with 12 bases between them. The DNA of the CDR3 is TGCAGCGTTCTCCGGGCCTCAAACTATGGCTACACCTTC. This codes for CSVLRASNYGYTF.

The gene calls are TRBV28 and TRBJ2-7; no clear D gene. With 1 base removed from V and 7 bases from J, the gap between germline ends came to 8 bases. Germline values: CDR1 MDHEN, CDR2 SYDVKM. The CDR3 is 12 amino acids. The CDR3 region is CASSLFAEEQYF. CDR3 in DNA: TGTGCCAGCAGTTTATTCGCAGAAGAGCAGTACTTC.

This clone has a handful of counts. This chain joins TRBV5-1 and TRBJ2-5; TRBD2 matches at 8 bases. CDR3 length equals 15 residues. Losses at the gene ends were 3 bases for V and 5 bases for J; bases not matched to a gene: 9. Germline V gene lookup returns CDR1 SGHRS and CDR2 YFSETQ. CDR3 DNA: TGCGCCAGCAGCTCCGGACTAGCCGTAATGGAGACCCAGTACTTC. It is translated as CASSSGLAVMETQYF.

The J gene is TRBJ2-6, the V gene TRBV5-1; 7 nucleotides match TRBD1. V was clipped by 1 base and J by 3 bases; unmatched bases: 7. This CDR3 comprises 17 residues. CDR1 SGHRS and CDR2 YFSETQ come from the germline V gene. As DNA, the CDR3 is TGCGCCAGCAGCTTGATGAACAGGGGAAGTGGGGCCAACGTCCTGACTTTC. Translation gives CASSLMNRGSGANVLTF.

As to this clone: Compared with germline, one end of the junction differs, possibly owing to a read error. The chain recombines TRBV19 with TRBJ2-7; a weak D match, TRBD1 (5 bases). From germline, CDR1 is LNHDA and CDR2 SQIVND (reference sequence). The CDR3 runs to 14 residues. CDR3 sequence reads: CASSSQGVTYEQHF. The DNA of the CDR3 is TGTGCCAGTAGCAGCCAGGGCGTAACCTACGAGCAGCACTTC. The variable domain in full, with the rest retrieved from reference TRBV19 and TRBJ2-7, is DGGITQSPKYLFRKEGQNVTLSCEQNLNHDAMYWYRQDPGQGLRLIYYSQIVNDFQKGDIAEGYSVSREKKESFPLTVTSAQKNPTAFYLCASSSQGVTYEQHFGPGTRLTVT.

This clone has just a few counts. The chain links TRBV13 to TRBJ1-5; D call uncertain. The V gene's germline CDR1 is PRHDT and CDR2 FYEKMQ (reference sequence). The CDR3 runs 16 residues. V lost 3 bases, J lost 2 bases, and 14 bases lay in between. CDR3 DNA sequence: TGTGCCAGCAGCTTTGGCGGGCGCGGGGGCAATCAGCCCCAGCATTTT. It specifies CASSFGGRGGNQPQHF.

The V gene is TRBV11-3, the J gene TRBJ1-1; D call uncertain. The CDR3 spans 15 residues. V lost 0 bases and J 2 bases, leaving 10 bases between the germline ends. The germline gives CDR1 SGHNT, CDR2 YENEEA. The CDR3 bases are TGTGCCAGCAGCTTAGATGGGCGGATAAACACTGAAGCTTTCTTT. Amino acids: CASSLDGRINTEAFF.

The rearrangement joins TRBV10-3 to TRBJ2-3; TRBD1 aligns across 10 bases. This CDR3 is built from 15 residues. V was clipped by 6 bases and J by 3 bases; unmatched bases: 6. The germline V gene has CDR1 ENHRY and CDR2 SYGVKD. This CDR3 reads CAIRGQGKMTDTQYF. The CDR3 DNA is TGTGCCATCAGGGGACAGGGGAAGATGACAGATACGCAGTATTTT.

A note on this clone: Other DNA variants within this sample encode the same CDR3. The rearrangement links TRBV6-4 to TRBJ2-1; 16 bases line up with TRBD2. The CDR3 has 15 amino acids. Germline V gene sequence: CDR1 MRHNA, CDR2 SNTAGT. The V segment lost 6 bases and the J segment 6 bases; nucleotides outside the gene matches: 2. The CDR3 loop is CASSGTSGGANEQFF. CDR3 nucleotides: TGTGCCAGCAGCGGGACTAGCGGGGGGGCCAATGAGCAGTTCTTC.

The CDR3 nucleotides read TGTGCCAGCAGTTACGGTGGCAGGGTAGGGGACTACGAGCAGTACTTC. Protein product: CASSYGGRVGDYEQYF. The rearrangement links TRBV6-5 to TRBJ2-7, with D tentatively TRBD1 (5 bases). Germline V gives CDR1 MNHEY, CDR2 SVGAGI. The CDR3 is 16 amino acids. Trimming removed 2 bases from V and 3 bases from J, with 17 bases in between.

The J gene is TRBJ2-2, the V gene TRBV11-1; possible D gene TRBD1, 5 bases. V was cut by 9 bases and J by 0 bases, with 14 bases left in between. This CDR3 region has 15 residues. CDR1 is SGHAT, CDR2 FQDESV, per germline (reference sequence). This CDR3 is CASTPQVANTGELFF. The CDR3 DNA follows: TGTGCCAGTACCCCACAGGTCGCGAACACCGGGGAGCTGTTTTTT.

V is TRBV7-9 and J is TRBJ1-6; 7 bases map to TRBD1. The CDR3 totals 14 residues. J was trimmed by 7 bases and V by 5 bases; bases with no gene match: 5. Germline CDR1 and CDR2: SEHNR and FQNEAQ (reference sequence). The CDR3 reads CASSQGQQNSPLHF. The CDR3 DNA is TGTGCCAGCAGCCAGGGACAGCAAAATTCACCCCTCCACTTT.

V usage is TRBV29-1 and J usage is TRBJ2-5, with D tentatively TRBD1 (6 bases). V shed 3 bases and J shed 2 bases, with 13 bases lying between them. The germline V gene encodes CDR1 SQVTM and CDR2 ANQGSEA. The length of the CDR3 is 14 residues. The CDR3 DNA follows: TGCAGCGTTGAGTCAGGGGATCTGCAAGAGACCCAGTACTTC. This encodes CSVESGDLQETQYF.

The chain uses TRBV7-6 and TRBJ2-1; TRBD2 aligns across 8 bases. The V gene's germline CDR1 is SGHVS and CDR2 FNYEAQ. Germline trimming cut 1 base from V and 1 base from J; bases unmatched to any gene: 6. The CDR3 loop spans 17 amino acids. The CDR3, as DNA: TGTGCCAGCAGCTTAGTGGGTACTAGCGGATCCTACAATGAGCAGTTCTTC. Its translation is CASSLVGTSGSYNEQFF.